This T cell receptor beta chain was identified in a study of shared clonotypes between healthy human individuals. Germline CDR1 and CDR2: SQVTM and ANQGSEA. V lost 7 bases to trimming and J lost 5 bases; unmatched junction nucleotides: 7. The CDR3 is made up of 13 amino acids. This table comes from immunoSEQ multiplex PCR, and its TCRdb copy is limited to in-frame clones, with some not included. The sample records some 1.5 million clones, over 95% being singletons. The TCR comes from a young man in good health. The V gene is TRBV29-1, the J gene TRBJ1-4, with 7 positions matching TRBD1. The sequenced sample was naive CD4+ T cells sorted from blood. As to subset: CD45RA+ positively selected. The CDR3 bases are TGCAGCGCCGAGGAGACAGGGAATGAAAAACTGTTTTTT. Its protein is CSAEETGNEKLFF.